The 5 T cell receptor beta chains below all came from one sample that was sequenced in a study of OX40 agonist ivuxolimab in advanced cancers. Using immunoSEQ multiplex PCR, the repertoire was profiled, and TCRdb retains in-frame clones only, with some absent. Here the sample spans fewer than 120,000 clones, approximately 89% being singletons. The material was CD4+ or CD8+ T cells sorted from blood, obtained in a trial of the OX40 agonist ivuxolimab. Receptors originate from an adult with an advanced solid tumor such as melanoma, head and neck, liver or kidney cancer.

This clone was observed a few times. The V gene is TRBV30, the J gene TRBJ2-5; 9 positions agree with TRBD2. The J segment lost 5 bases and the V segment lost 4 bases, leaving 11 bases of the junction unmatched. CDR1 is GTSNPN, CDR2 SVGIG, per germline (reference sequence). CDR3 length: 15 residues. CDR3 loop: CAWNWRGGRRETQYF. In nucleotides, the CDR3 is TGTGCCTGGAACTGGCGGGGGGGCCGGAGGGAGACCCAGTACTTC. Full variable domain (missing parts from reference TRBV30 and TRBJ2-5): SQTIHQWPATLVQPVGSPLSLECTVEGTSNPNLYWYRQAAGRGLQLLFYSVGIGQISSEVPQNLSASRPQDRQFILSSKKLLLSDSGFYLCAWNWRGGRRETQYFGPGTRLLVL.

The chain recombines TRBV5-4 with TRBJ2-1; no reliable D call. The CDR3 covers 13 residues. Between the trimmed V and J ends, which lost 0 bases and 8 bases, there was a span of 9 bases. Germline CDR1 and CDR2: SGHNT and YYREEE (reference sequence). CDR3 loop: CASSLERAYEQFF. CDR3 DNA: TGTGCCAGCAGCTTGGAAAGGGCTTATGAGCAGTTCTTC.

The chain recombines TRBV6-1 with TRBJ2-3, with 7 nucleotides matching TRBD2. The CDR3 totals 15 residues. The germline gives CDR1 MNHNS, CDR2 SASEGT. V shed 4 bases and J 6 bases; nucleotides not matched to a gene: 10. The CDR3 bases are TGTGCCAGCAGTGCAAGCGGGGCCTGGTCCGATACGCAGTATTTT. Translated, it gives CASSASGAWSDTQYF.

This chain uses TRBV20-1 with TRBJ2-7; D perhaps matches TRBD1 (5 bases). Trimming removed 6 bases at V and 7 bases at J, with 13 bases between. Germline V CDR1 and CDR2: DFQATT, SNEGSKA (reference sequence). The CDR3 extends over 11 amino acids. CDR3 in amino acids: CSALRAEEQYF. For the CDR3, the DNA is TGCAGTGCCCTCAGGGCGGAAGAGCAGTACTTC.

This clone was seen only once. The gene calls are TRBV4-1 and TRBJ2-4, with 11 positions matching TRBD2. Germline V lookup: CDR1 MGHRA, CDR2 YSYEKL. The CDR3 covers 21 residues. The V and J ends lost 1 base and 0 bases, in that order; junction bases with no gene match: 14. In nucleotides, the CDR3 is TGCGCCAGCAGCCAAGGGACCACTGGGACTAGCGGCATCCTAGCCAAAAACATTCAGTACTTC. It yields the protein CASSQGTTGTSGILAKNIQYF.